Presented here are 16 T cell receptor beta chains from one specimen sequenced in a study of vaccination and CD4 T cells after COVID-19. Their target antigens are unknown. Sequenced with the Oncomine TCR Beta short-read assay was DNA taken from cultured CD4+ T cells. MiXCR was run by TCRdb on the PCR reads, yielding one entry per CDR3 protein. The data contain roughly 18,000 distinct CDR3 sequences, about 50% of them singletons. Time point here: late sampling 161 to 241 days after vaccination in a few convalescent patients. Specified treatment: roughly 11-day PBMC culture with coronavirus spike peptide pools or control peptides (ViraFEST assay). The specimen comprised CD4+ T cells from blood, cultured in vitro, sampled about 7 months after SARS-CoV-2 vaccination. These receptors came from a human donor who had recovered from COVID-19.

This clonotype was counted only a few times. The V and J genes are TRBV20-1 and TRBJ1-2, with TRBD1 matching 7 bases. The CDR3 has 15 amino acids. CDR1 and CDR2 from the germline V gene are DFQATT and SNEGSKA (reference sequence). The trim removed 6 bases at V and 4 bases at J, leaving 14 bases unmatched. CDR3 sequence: CSAPKSTGAIYGYTF. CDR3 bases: TGCAGTGCCCCGAAATCAACAGGGGCGATCTATGGCTACACCTTC.

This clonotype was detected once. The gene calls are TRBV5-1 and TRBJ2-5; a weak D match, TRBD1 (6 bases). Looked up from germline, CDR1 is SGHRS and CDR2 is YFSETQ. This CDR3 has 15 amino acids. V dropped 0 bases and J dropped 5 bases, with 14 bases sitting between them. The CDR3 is CASSLDTGSYETQYF. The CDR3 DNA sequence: TGCGCCAGCAGCTTGGATACAGGGTCTTACGAGACCCAGTACTTC.

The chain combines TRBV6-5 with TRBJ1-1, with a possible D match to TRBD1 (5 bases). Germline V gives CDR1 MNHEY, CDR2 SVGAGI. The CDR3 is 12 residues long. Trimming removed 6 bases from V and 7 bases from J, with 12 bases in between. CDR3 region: CASRYLRDEAFF. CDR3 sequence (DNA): TGTGCCAGCAGATACCTCAGGGATGAAGCTTTCTTT.

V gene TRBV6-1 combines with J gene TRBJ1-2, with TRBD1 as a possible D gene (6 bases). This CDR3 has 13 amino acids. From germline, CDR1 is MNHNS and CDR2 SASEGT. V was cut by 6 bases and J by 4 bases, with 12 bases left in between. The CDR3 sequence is CASRTLDSYGYTF. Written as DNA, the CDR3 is TGTGCCAGCAGGACCCTGGACAGCTATGGCTACACCTTC.

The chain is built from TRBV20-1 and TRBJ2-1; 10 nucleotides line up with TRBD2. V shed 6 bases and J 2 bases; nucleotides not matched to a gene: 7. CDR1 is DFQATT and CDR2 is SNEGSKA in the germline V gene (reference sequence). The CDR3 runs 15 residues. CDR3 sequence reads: CSAPRSGGAYNEQFF. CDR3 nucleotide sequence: TGCAGTGCCCCCAGAAGCGGGGGGGCCTACAATGAGCAGTTCTTC.

CDR3 nucleotides: TGTGCCAGCAGCTTAGCCGTAATATTGGGGGGACCCACCTACGAGCAGTACTTC. Translating gives CASSLAVILGGPTYEQYF. The chain is built from TRBV7-9 and TRBJ2-7; a possible D gene is TRBD2 (6 bases). Germline-derived CDR1 and CDR2 are SEHNR and FQNEAQ (reference sequence). V lost 0 bases and J 2 bases, leaving 20 bases between the germline ends. The CDR3 spans 18 residues.

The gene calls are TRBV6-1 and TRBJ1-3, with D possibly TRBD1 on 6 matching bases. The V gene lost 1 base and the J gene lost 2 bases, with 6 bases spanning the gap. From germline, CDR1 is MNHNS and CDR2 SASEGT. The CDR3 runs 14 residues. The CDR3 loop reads CASSEDRAGNTIYF. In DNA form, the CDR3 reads TGTGCCAGCAGTGAAGACAGGGCTGGAAACACCATATATTTT.

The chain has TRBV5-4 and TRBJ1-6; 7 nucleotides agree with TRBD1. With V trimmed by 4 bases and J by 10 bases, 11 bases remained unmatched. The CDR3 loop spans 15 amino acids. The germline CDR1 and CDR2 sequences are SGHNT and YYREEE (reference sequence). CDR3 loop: CASSPVQGIESPLHF. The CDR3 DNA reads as TGTGCCAGCAGCCCGGTACAGGGGATTGAATCACCCCTCCACTTT.

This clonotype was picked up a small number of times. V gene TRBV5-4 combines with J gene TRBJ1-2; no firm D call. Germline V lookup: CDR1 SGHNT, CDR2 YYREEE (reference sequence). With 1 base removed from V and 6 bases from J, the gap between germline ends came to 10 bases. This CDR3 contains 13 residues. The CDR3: CASSLSLPDGYTF. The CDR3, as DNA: TGTGCCAGCAGCTTGTCCCTACCGGATGGCTACACCTTC.

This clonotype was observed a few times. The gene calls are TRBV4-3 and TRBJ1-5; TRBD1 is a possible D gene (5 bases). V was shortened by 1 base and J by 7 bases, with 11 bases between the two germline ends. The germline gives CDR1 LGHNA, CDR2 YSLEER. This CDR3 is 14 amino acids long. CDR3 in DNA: TGCGCCAGCAGCCAAGCATGGGGCGGGCAGCCCCAGCATTTT. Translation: CASSQAWGGQPQHF.

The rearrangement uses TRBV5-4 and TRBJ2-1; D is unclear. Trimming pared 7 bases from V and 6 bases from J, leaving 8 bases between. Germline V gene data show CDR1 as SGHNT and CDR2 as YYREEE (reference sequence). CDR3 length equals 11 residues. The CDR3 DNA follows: TGTGCCAGCTCCCCTGGCAATGAGCAGTTCTTC. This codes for CASSPGNEQFF.

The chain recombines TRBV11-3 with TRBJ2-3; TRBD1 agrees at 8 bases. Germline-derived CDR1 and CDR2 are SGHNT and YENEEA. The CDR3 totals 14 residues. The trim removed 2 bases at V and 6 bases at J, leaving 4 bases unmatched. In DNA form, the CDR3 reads TGTGCCAGCAGCTTATGGCAGGGGGCTGATACGCAGTATTTT. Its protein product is CASSLWQGADTQYF.

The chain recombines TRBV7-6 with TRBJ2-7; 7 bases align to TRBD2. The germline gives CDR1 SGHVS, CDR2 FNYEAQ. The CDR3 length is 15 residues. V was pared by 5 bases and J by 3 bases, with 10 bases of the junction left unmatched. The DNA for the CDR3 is TGTGCCAGCAGCCCGGCGGGCGGCGGGAGCTACGAGCAGTACTTC. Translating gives CASSPAGGGSYEQYF.

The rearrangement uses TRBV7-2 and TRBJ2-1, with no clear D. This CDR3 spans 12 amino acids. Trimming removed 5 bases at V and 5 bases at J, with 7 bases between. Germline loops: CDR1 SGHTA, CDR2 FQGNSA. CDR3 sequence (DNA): TGTGCCAGCAGCCCCTACAACAATGAGCAGTTCTTC. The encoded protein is CASSPYNNEQFF. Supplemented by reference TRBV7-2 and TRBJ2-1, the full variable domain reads GAGVSQSPSNKVTEKGKDVELRCDPISGHTALYWYRQSLGQGLEFLIYFQGNSAPDKSGLPSDRFSAERTGGSVSTLTIQRTQQEDSAVYLCASSPYNNEQFFGPGTRLTVL.

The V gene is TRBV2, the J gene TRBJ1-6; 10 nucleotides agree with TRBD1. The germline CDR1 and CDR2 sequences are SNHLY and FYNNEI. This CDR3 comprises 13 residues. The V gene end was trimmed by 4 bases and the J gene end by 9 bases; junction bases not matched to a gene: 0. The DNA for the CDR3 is TGTGCCAGCAGTGGACAGGGGGCTTCACCCCTCCACTTT. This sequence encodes CASSGQGASPLHF.

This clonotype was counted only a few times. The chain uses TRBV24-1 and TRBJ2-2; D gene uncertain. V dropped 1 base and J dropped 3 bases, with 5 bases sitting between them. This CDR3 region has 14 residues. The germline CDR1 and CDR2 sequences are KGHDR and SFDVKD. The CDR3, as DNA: TGTGCCACCAGTGATTTTCCAGACACCGGGGAGCTGTTTTTT. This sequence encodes CATSDFPDTGELFF.